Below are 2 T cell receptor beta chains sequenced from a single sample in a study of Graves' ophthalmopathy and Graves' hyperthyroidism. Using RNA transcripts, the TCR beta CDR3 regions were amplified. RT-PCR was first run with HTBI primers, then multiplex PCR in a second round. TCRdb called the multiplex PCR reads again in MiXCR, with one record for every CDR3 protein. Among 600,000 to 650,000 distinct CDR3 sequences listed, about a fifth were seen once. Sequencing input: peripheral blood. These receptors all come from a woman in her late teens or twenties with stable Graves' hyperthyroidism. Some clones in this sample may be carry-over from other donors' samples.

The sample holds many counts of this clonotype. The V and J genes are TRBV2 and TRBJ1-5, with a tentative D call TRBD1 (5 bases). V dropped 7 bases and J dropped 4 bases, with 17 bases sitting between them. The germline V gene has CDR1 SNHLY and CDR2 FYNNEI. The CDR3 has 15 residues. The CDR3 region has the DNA TGTGCCAGCAATGTGGAAAGACAGCCAAATCAGCCCCAGCATTTT. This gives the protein CASNVERQPNQPQHF.

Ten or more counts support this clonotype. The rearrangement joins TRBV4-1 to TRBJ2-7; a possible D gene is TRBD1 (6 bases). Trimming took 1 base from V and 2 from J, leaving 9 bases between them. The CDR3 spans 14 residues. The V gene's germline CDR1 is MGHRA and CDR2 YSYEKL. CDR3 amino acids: CASSQGGQPYEQYF. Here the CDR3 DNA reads TGCGCCAGCAGCCAAGGGGGACAACCCTACGAGCAGTACTTC.